The 26 T cell receptor beta chains below come from one sample, sequenced in a study of cytomegalovirus exposure and HLA in healthy donors. Sequencing used immunoSEQ multiplex PCR; TCRdb keeps in-frame clones, though not all of them. The top ten clones hold 6.2% of a sample with over 120,000 clones, over 80% of them seen once. The source material was PBMCs. These TCRs come from a woman aged 25-40 years in good health and CMV-seropositive.

The V and J genes are TRBV6-5 and TRBJ1-2; 7 bases fit TRBD1. Germline V gene sequence: CDR1 MNHEY, CDR2 SVGAGI. The CDR3 has 13 residues. After removal of 6 bases from V and 8 bases from J, the junction contained 9 bases not matched to a gene. The CDR3 reads CASSLSTGKGYTF. The CDR3 DNA sequence: TGTGCCAGCAGCCTCTCGACAGGGAAGGGCTACACCTTC.

The chain is built from TRBV7-6 and TRBJ1-1, with D tentatively TRBD1 (6 bases). The ends were cut back, 5 bases at V and 2 bases at J, with 9 bases in the middle. CDR1 and CDR2 (germline): SGHVS, FNYEAQ. The CDR3 spans 13 residues. CDR3 loop: CASSVQGNTEAFF. The DNA for the CDR3 is TGTGCCAGCAGCGTACAGGGAAACACTGAAGCTTTCTTT. Complete variable domain (other parts from reference TRBV7-6 and TRBJ1-1): GAGVSQSPRYKVTKRGQDVALRCDPISGHVSLYWYRQALGQGPEFLTYFNYEAQQDKSGLPNDRFSAERPEGSISTLTIQRTEQRDSAMYRCASSVQGNTEAFFGQGTRLTVV.

CDR3: CASSLATGTGVETQYF. The CDR3 nucleotides read TGCGCCAGCAGCTTGGCTACCGGGACAGGGGTTGAGACCCAGTACTTC. This rearrangement joins TRBV5-1 to TRBJ2-5; 10 positions match TRBD1. The CDR3 covers 16 residues. Trimming cost V 0 bases and J 5 bases; bases outside gene matches: 7. CDR1 SGHRS and CDR2 YFSETQ come from the germline V gene.

The chain is built from TRBV21-1 and TRBJ2-7; the table calls TRBD2, which could not be checked here. TRBV21-1 is reported as a pseudogene. There are 12 residues in the CDR3. The CDR3 region is CASSPLAYEQYF. The CDR3 DNA follows: TGTGCCAGCAGCCCTTTAGCCTACGAGCAGTACTTC.

CDR3 region: CASSEGGQHQPQHF. CDR3 nucleotide sequence: TGTGCCAGCAGTGAGGGGGGGCAACATCAGCCCCAGCATTTT. V and J are TRBV6-1 and TRBJ1-5; TRBD1 might be the D (6 bases). V lost 3 bases to trimming and J lost 5 bases, with 11 bases between them. Germline V gene data show CDR1 as MNHNS and CDR2 as SASEGT. The CDR3 runs 14 residues.

V is TRBV29-1 and J is TRBJ2-2, with 10 bases that match TRBD1. CDR1 and CDR2 from the germline V gene are SQVTM and ANQGSEA. The CDR3 spans 17 residues. V gave up 0 bases and J gave up 6 bases; unmatched junction bases: 10. The CDR3 loop reads CSVEDLSGQGRAGELFF. CDR3 DNA sequence: TGCAGCGTTGAAGACCTATCGGGACAGGGGAGGGCCGGGGAGCTGTTTTTT.

This chain connects TRBV29-1 to TRBJ2-7, with 8 bases that match TRBD2. Germline loops: CDR1 SQVTM, CDR2 ANQGSEA. V dropped 5 bases and J dropped 0; count of bases not matched to a gene: 3. There are 13 residues in the CDR3. The CDR3 loop reads CSVKRGLSYEQYF. As DNA, the CDR3 is TGCAGCGTTAAGCGGGGGCTCTCCTACGAGCAGTACTTC.

This clone was seen ten or more times. This chain uses TRBV5-4 with TRBJ2-1; tentative D call: TRBD2 (7 bases). CDR3 length: 16 residues. Germline V lookup: CDR1 SGHNT, CDR2 YYREEE (reference sequence). Between the trimmed V and J ends, which lost 4 bases and 4 bases, there was a span of 18 bases. CDR3 in DNA: TGTGCCAGCAGCCCTGGGGGGGCCGCGGGGTACAATGAGCAGTTCTTC. Residues: CASSPGGAAGYNEQFF.

The V call is TRBV27, the J call TRBJ2-1; D is possibly TRBD1 (6 bases). Germline lookup yields CDR1 MNHEY and CDR2 SMNVEV (reference sequence). The CDR3 consists of 15 residues. The germline V and J ends were trimmed by 0 bases and 2 bases, with 8 bases remaining between them. The DNA of the CDR3 is TGTGCCAGCAGTTTATCGGGACAAACCTACAATGAGCAGTTCTTC. Translated, it gives CASSLSGQTYNEQFF.

The chain uses TRBV6-5 and TRBJ2-1, with TRBD2 matching 7 bases. This CDR3 spans 15 amino acids. Germline V CDR1 and CDR2: MNHEY, SVGAGI. Trimming cost V 4 bases and J 7 bases; bases outside gene matches: 10. The CDR3 sequence: CASSSTPAGVNEQFF. CDR3 bases: TGTGCCAGCAGTTCTACCCCGGCGGGGGTGAATGAGCAGTTCTTC.

The CDR3 nucleotides are TGTGCCAGCTCACCACCGCGGTTAGCGGAGACGCAGTATTTT. Translated, it gives CASSPPRLAETQYF. J is TRBJ2-3 and V is TRBV18; TRBD2 is a possible D gene (6 bases). The V and J ends lost 0 bases and 9 bases respectively, with 13 bases between them. The CDR3 is 14 amino acids. Germline lookup yields CDR1 KGHSH and CDR2 LQKENI.

Here the CDR3 reads CASSYRSQREMGTDTQYF. DNA for the CDR3: TGTGCCAGCAGTTACAGGAGCCAGCGGGAGATGGGCACAGATACGCAGTATTTT. This chain uses TRBV6-7 with TRBJ2-3; 8 nucleotides align to TRBD2. TRBV6-7 is labeled an ORF, and its function is uncertain. The CDR3 is 18 residues long. Trimming cost V 2 bases and J 1 base; bases outside gene matches: 11.

This clone was recorded a few times. The chain carries TRBV27 and TRBJ2-3; 12 bases align to TRBD2. V was pared by 4 bases and J by 5 bases, with 7 bases of the junction left unmatched. Germline values: CDR1 MNHEY, CDR2 SMNVEV (reference sequence). The CDR3 has 16 residues. As DNA, the CDR3 is TGTGCCAGCAGTTCCGGACTAGCGGGGTTGCAAGATACGCAGTATTTT. It encodes CASSSGLAGLQDTQYF.

This clone was recorded a few times. The V gene is TRBV6-4, the J gene TRBJ2-5; 10 bases are shared with TRBD1. The CDR3 loop spans 15 amino acids. V lost 6 bases to trimming and J lost 5 bases; unmatched junction nucleotides: 9. Germline V lookup: CDR1 MRHNA, CDR2 SNTAGT. In DNA, the CDR3 is TGTGCCAGCAGCCCCGGGACAGGGGAGCATGAGACCCAGTACTTC. As protein: CASSPGTGEHETQYF.

As regards this clone: Other DNA sequences in the same sample also yield this CDR3. The chain uses TRBV27 and TRBJ1-2; TRBD1 is a possible D gene (6 bases). V dropped 6 bases and J dropped 2 bases, with 10 bases sitting between them. The germline gives CDR1 MNHEY, CDR2 SMNVEV (reference sequence). The CDR3 loop spans 13 amino acids. The CDR3, as DNA: TGTGCCAGCAGCCCGACAGGAAACTATGGCTACACCTTC. Its translation is CASSPTGNYGYTF.

The CDR3: CASSVASGLYEQYF. The CDR3 bases are TGTGCCAGCAGCGTAGCAAGCGGTCTATACGAGCAGTACTTC. The gene calls are TRBV9 and TRBJ2-7, with D possibly matching TRBD2 (5 bases). CDR3 length equals 14 residues. Deletions cut 0 bases from V and 4 bases from J, with 11 bases between. Germline V lookup: CDR1 SGDLS, CDR2 YYNGEE.

This chain links TRBV29-1 with TRBJ2-7; 7 bases are a match to TRBD1. V was clipped by 7 bases and J by 3 bases; unmatched bases: 9. The CDR3 totals 13 residues. Germline assignment: CDR1 SQVTM and CDR2 ANQGSEA. The CDR3 nucleotides read TGCAGCGCCCAAAGGGACAGTAACTACGAGCAGTACTTC. It is translated as CSAQRDSNYEQYF.

This chain joins TRBV2 and TRBJ2-3; 10 nucleotides agree with TRBD1. The CDR3 totals 15 residues. The V and J ends lost 7 bases and 4 bases, in that order; junction bases with no gene match: 8. Germline V gives CDR1 SNHLY, CDR2 FYNNEI. CDR3 nucleotides: TGTGCCAGCACCAAGGGACAGGGGATTGCAGATACGCAGTATTTT. Translating gives CASTKGQGIADTQYF.

The CDR3 DNA sequence: TGTGCCAGCAGCGTAGAGGGGGCCGTTTGGGAGACCCAGTACTTC. Residues: CASSVEGAVWETQYF. The chain recombines TRBV9 with TRBJ2-5, with 7 nucleotides matching TRBD1. J was trimmed by 5 bases and V by 0 bases; bases with no gene match: 7. The germline gives CDR1 SGDLS, CDR2 YYNGEE. The CDR3 covers 15 residues.

The chain links TRBV6-6 to TRBJ2-1, with D perhaps TRBD2 (6 bases). V lost 5 bases to trimming and J lost 9 bases, with 11 bases between them. The CDR3 length is 12 residues. Per the germline V gene, CDR1 is MNHNY and CDR2 is SVGAGI (reference sequence). CDR3 coding DNA: TGTGCCAGCAGTGGCGGGACGGGTGAGCAGTTCTTC. It encodes CASSGGTGEQFF.

This clone was seen ten or more times. The chain joins TRBV5-4 to TRBJ2-7, with D possibly matching TRBD1 (6 bases). The V end was cut by 3 bases, the J end by 2 bases, with 12 bases between. Per the germline V gene, CDR1 is SGHNT and CDR2 is YYREEE (reference sequence). The CDR3 runs to 14 residues. The DNA of the CDR3 is TGTGCCAGCAGCTCGGACAGTAAACCCTACGAGCAGTACTTC. It specifies CASSSDSKPYEQYF.

This clone was picked up one time. The chain carries TRBV7-6 and TRBJ2-2; possibly TRBD1 for D (6 bases). The CDR3 sequence is 18 residues long. V dropped 5 bases and J dropped 3 bases, with 22 bases sitting between them. Germline V CDR1 and CDR2: SGHVS, FNYEAQ. The CDR3 DNA reads TGTGCCAGCAGCCTAATCCCTCTAGTACAGGGAGACACCGGGGAGCTGTTTTTT. Translation gives CASSLIPLVQGDTGELFF.

The chain uses TRBV5-1 and TRBJ2-1; 7 bases line up with TRBD2. Germline V CDR1 and CDR2: SGHRS, YFSETQ. The junction had 11 bases not matched to a gene; V was cut back by 0 bases and J by 8 bases. This CDR3 is built from 16 residues. CDR3 region: CASSLAFLAAADEQFF. CDR3 bases: TGCGCCAGCAGCTTGGCCTTTCTAGCGGCGGCAGATGAGCAGTTCTTC.

This chain connects TRBV5-1 to TRBJ2-7; the match to TRBD1 covers 7 bases. The CDR3 length is 16 residues. CDR1 and CDR2 (germline): SGHRS, YFSETQ. V lost 4 bases and J lost 2; bases outside the gene matches: 12. The CDR3 loop is CASSPQGTVGTYEQYF. CDR3 coding DNA: TGCGCCAGCAGCCCCCAAGGGACAGTGGGCACCTACGAGCAGTACTTC.

The chain uses TRBV7-2 and TRBJ1-6, with TRBD1 as a possible D gene (5 bases). V lost 3 bases and J lost 0, with 9 bases in between. The CDR3 is 16 residues long. The germline CDR1 and CDR2 sequences are SGHTA and FQGNSA. The CDR3 reads CASSFGGGSYNSPLHF. Here the CDR3 DNA reads TGTGCCAGCAGCTTTGGGGGAGGCTCCTATAATTCACCCCTCCACTTT.

The chain recombines TRBV7-9 with TRBJ2-7; 13 nucleotides match TRBD2. This CDR3 has 18 residues. Germline CDR1 and CDR2: SEHNR and FQNEAQ (reference sequence). J was trimmed by 2 bases and V by 6 bases; bases with no gene match: 13. The CDR3 DNA is TGTGCCAGCAGTGATGGACTAGCGGGAGTTTTGTTGGCCTACGAGCAGTACTTC. Translating it yields CASSDGLAGVLLAYEQYF.